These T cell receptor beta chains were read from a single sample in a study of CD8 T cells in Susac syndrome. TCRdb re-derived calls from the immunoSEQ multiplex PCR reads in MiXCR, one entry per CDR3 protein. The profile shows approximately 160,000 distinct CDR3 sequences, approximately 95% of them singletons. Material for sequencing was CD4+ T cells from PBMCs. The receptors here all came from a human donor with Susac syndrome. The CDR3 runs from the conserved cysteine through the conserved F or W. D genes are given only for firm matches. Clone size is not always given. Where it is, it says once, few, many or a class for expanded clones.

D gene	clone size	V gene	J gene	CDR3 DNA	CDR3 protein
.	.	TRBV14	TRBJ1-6	TGTGCCAGCAGCCAAGAAGGCGTATCACCCCTCCACTTT	CASSQEGVSPLHF
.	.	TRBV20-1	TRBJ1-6	TGCAGTGCTAAGACCACAGGGAATTCACCCCTCCACTTT	CSAKTTGNSPLHF
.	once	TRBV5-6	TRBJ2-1	TGTGCCAGCAGCTTGGTGGTAGCTGAGGGGCGGATCTCCTACAATGAGCAGTTCTTC	CASSLVVAEGRISYNEQFF
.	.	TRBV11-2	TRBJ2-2	TGTGCCAGCGTCCCTGTGGCAGGGGCGAACACCGGGGAGCTGTTTTTT	CASVPVAGANTGELFF
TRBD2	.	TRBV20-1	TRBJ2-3	TGCAGTGCTAGACGGCTAGCGGAGAAAGATACGCAGTATTTT	CSARRLAEKDTQYF
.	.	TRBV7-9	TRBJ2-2	TGTGCCAGCAGTTCCTATAAGAACACCGGGGAGCTGTTTTTT	CASSSYKNTGELFF
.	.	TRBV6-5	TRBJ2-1	TGTGCCAGCAGGACTAGAGCGGGCTACAATGAGCAGTTCTTC	CASRTRAGYNEQFF
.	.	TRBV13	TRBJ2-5	TGTGCCAGCAGCCCCCGGTCCCAGGGGGAGACCCAGTACTTC	CASSPRSQGETQYF
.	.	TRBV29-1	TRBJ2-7	TGCAGCGTTGAACTCCCCCCCTACGAGCAGTACTTC	CSVELPPYEQYF
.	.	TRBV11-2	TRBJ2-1	TGTGCCAGCAGCGGGCTAGCGAGGAATGAGCAGTTCTTC	CASSGLARNEQFF
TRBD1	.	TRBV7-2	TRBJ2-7	TGTGCCAGCAGCCCGGACAGGGGTCCCTACGAGCAGTACTTC	CASSPDRGPYEQYF
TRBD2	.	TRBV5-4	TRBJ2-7	TGTGCCACCACCGGGGGGGCGGTCGGCGAGCAGTACTTC	CATTGGAVGEQYF
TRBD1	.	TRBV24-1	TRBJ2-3	TGTGCCACCAGTGACCCAGGGACAGAAAATCGAGATACGCAGTATTTT	CATSDPGTENRDTQYF
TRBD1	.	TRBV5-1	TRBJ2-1	TGCGCCAGCAGCTTGCTAGGGGACAGGGGCGACAATGAGCAGTTCTTC	CASSLLGDRGDNEQFF
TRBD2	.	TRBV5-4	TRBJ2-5	TGTGCCAGCAGACACGGGGGGGCCGGGGCAGAGACCCAGTACTTC	CASRHGGAGAETQYF
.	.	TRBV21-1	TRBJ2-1	TGTGCCAGCAGCAACGGACTAGCTGGGGAGCAGTTCTTC	CASSNGLAGEQFF
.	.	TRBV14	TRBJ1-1	TGTGCCAGCAGCCCAGTACTGGCAGGCTCGTCTGAAGCTTTCTTT	CASSPVLAGSSEAFF
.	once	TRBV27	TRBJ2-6	TGTGCCAGCAGTCCCGGGGGGCGGGGGGCCAACGTCCTGACTTTC	CASSPGGRGANVLTF
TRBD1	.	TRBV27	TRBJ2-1	TGTGCCAGCAGTACAAGGGACAGGGTTAATGAGCAGTTCTTC	CASSTRDRVNEQFF
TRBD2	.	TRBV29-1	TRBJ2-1	TGCAGCGTGGGGAGGGCTGTTTACAATGAGCAGTTCTTC	CSVGRAVYNEQFF
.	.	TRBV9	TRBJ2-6	TGTGCCAGCAGCGTAGGGGGACGGAGCTCTGGGGCCAACGTCCTGACTTTC	CASSVGGRSSGANVLTF
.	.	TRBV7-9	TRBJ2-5	TGTGCCAGCAGCTTAAGCGTGGCGTACCAAGAGACCCAGTACTTC	CASSLSVAYQETQYF
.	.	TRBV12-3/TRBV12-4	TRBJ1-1	TGTGCCAGCAGTTTAAAACAGTACACTGAAGCTTTCTTT	CASSLKQYTEAFF
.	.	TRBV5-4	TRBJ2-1	TGTGCCAGCAGCTTTATATCCAATGAGCAGTTCTTC	CASSFISNEQFF
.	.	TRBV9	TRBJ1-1	TGTGCCAGCAGCGGAATTGCAGGGATACCGAACACTGAAGCTTTCTTT	CASSGIAGIPNTEAFF
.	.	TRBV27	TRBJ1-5	TGTGCCAGCAAATCTATGGTGGGTAGCAATCAGCCCCAGCATTTT	CASKSMVGSNQPQHF
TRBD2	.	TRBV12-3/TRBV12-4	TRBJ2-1	TGTGCCAGCAGTTTGGCTCTAGCGGGAGCCAATGAGCAGTTCTTC	CASSLALAGANEQFF
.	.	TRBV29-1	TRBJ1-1	TGCAGCGTTTACAGGGTGGGGATGAACACTGAAGCTTTCTTT	CSVYRVGMNTEAFF
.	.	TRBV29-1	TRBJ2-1	TGCAGCGGATGGGAGAATGAGCAGTTCTTC	CSGWENEQFF
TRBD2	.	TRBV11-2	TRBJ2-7	TGTGCCAGCAATGCCAGCGGGAGGGCCATCTACGAGCAGTACTTC	CASNASGRAIYEQYF
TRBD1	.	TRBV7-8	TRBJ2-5	TGTGCCAGCAGCTTTGGACAGGGGAGCCAAGAGACCCAGTACTTC	CASSFGQGSQETQYF
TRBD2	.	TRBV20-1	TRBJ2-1	TGCAGTGCAACGGCGGGAGGGGACTACAATGAGCAGTTCTTC	CSATAGGDYNEQFF
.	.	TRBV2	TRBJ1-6	TGTGCCAGCAGGCGGGACACCGATAATTCACCCCTCCACTTT	CASRRDTDNSPLHF
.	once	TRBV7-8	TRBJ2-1	TGTGCCAGCAGCTTAGACGTAGGCGATGAGCAGTTCTTC	CASSLDVGDEQFF
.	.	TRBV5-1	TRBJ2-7	TGCGCCAGCAGCCCGACTAGTAACACGTACGAGCAGTACTTC	CASSPTSNTYEQYF
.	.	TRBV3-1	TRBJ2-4	TGTGCCACCCTGGGAGGCGAAAACACTCAGTACTTC	CATLGGENTQYF
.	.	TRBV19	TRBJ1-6	TGTGCCAGTAGTCCCAGCGGTCTAGAGGGACCCCTCCACTTT	CASSPSGLEGPLHF
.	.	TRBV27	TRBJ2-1	TGTGCCAGCAGTTTATCTCCTGCCGGAGACAATGAGCAGTTCTTC	CASSLSPAGDNEQFF
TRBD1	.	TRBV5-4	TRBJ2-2	TGTGCCAGCAGCATCCCGGGACAGGGGAACACCGGGGAGCTGTTTTTT	CASSIPGQGNTGELFF
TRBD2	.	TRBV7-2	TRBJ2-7	TGTGCCAGCAGCGCTACAGGGGCCGGGACTAGCGGGTTCGAGCAGTACTTC	CASSATGAGTSGFEQYF
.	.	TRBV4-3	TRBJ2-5	TGCGCCAGCAGCCAAGAGGGCCAGGGGCCCCAGTACTTC	CASSQEGQGPQYF
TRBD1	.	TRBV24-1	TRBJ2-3	TGTGCCACCAGTAAAGGACAGGGGACAGATACGCAGTATTTT	CATSKGQGTDTQYF
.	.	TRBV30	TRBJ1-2	.	CAWSVGRGTF
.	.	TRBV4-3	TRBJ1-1	TGCGCCAGCAGCCAAGCAAACCAGCGAAAAGCTTTCTTT	CASSQANQRKAFF